Each of the 16 T cell receptor beta chains below was sequenced from the same sample in a study of post-analysis software for immune sequencing data (dated by TCRdb to the mid-2010s). The antigens for these receptors are not known. What the work shows at the level of the full study, not this receptor alone: Roughly 5 TRBV segments, including TRBV5-6, TRBV5-1 and TRBV20-1, were significantly more frequent in patients than controls.

The library relied on PCR. Sequenced using an Illumina HiSeq 2500. To reduce PCR and sequencing biases, unique molecular identifiers were built into the TCR beta cDNA libraries. The public reads were run again by TCRdb, first through fastp at Q25 and then through MiXCR, and only productive beta chains were kept. CDR3 protein sequences are deduplicated, and each keeps its most common genes and DNA. The sample table holds some 500,000 distinct CDR3 sequences, of which 40% to 55% were seen once. The biggest ten clones account for about 12% of the sample. Material: blood. The source is a girl aged 10 to 17 with multiple sclerosis.

The chain carries TRBV28 and TRBJ2-3; TRBD2 matches 9 bases. The CDR3 is 18 residues long. With 7 bases clipped from V and 1 base from J, the junction kept 15 bases outside the gene matches. CDR1 and CDR2 (germline): MDHEN, SYDVKM. The CDR3 DNA is TGTGCCAGCACCGAGAGTCCCGCTAGCGGGACTGGCACAGATACGCAGTATTTT. This gives the protein CASTESPASGTGTDTQYF.

V gene TRBV29-1 combines with J gene TRBJ2-7; either TRBD1 or TRBD2 may fit D (6 bases each). With 4 bases removed from V and 5 bases from J, the gap between germline ends came to 12 bases. Germline V gene sequence: CDR1 SQVTM, CDR2 ANQGSEA. This CDR3 comprises 12 residues. This CDR3 reads CSVGRGRNEQYF. The CDR3 coding sequence is TGCAGCGTTGGTAGGGGGAGGAACGAGCAGTACTTC.

This clonotype was counted a few times. J is TRBJ1-5 and V is TRBV7-2; D possibly corresponds to TRBD1 (5 bases). Trimming left V 4 bases short and J 7 bases short, with 11 bases between. This CDR3 spans 13 amino acids. Germline CDR1 SGHTA, CDR2 FQGNSA. The CDR3 loop is CASSSGLRQPQHF. The CDR3 bases are TGTGCCAGCAGCTCGGGACTGAGGCAGCCCCAGCATTTT.

This clonotype came up a few times. The V call is TRBV20-1, the J call TRBJ2-2; D gene ambiguous. The germline V gene has CDR1 DFQATT and CDR2 SNEGSKA (reference sequence). Trimming took 1 base from V and 2 from J, leaving 2 bases between them. There are 12 residues in the CDR3. For the CDR3, the DNA is TGCAGTGCTAGAGCCAACACCGGGGAGCTGTTTTTT. Its protein product is CSARANTGELFF.

The chain couples TRBV5-1 to TRBJ2-3, with D perhaps TRBD2 (6 bases). The CDR3 consists of 17 residues. Germline CDR1 is SGHRS and CDR2 is YFSETQ. V was trimmed by 0 bases and J by 2 bases, leaving 16 bases between them. The CDR3 loop is CASSLGSGQGNTDTQYF. The CDR3, as DNA: TGCGCCAGCAGCTTGGGTAGCGGACAAGGAAACACAGATACGCAGTATTTT.

This clonotype was found a few times. The chain has TRBV20-1 and TRBJ2-1; perhaps TRBD2 as D (6 bases). The CDR3 has 14 residues. Germline CDR1 is DFQATT and CDR2 is SNEGSKA (reference sequence). V was cut by 2 bases and J by 3 bases, with 11 bases left in between. CDR3 residues: CSARTPGLYNEQFF. In nucleotides, the CDR3 is TGCAGTGCTAGAACCCCGGGACTCTACAATGAGCAGTTCTTC.

As DNA, the CDR3 is TGCAGTGCCCGGGACCTAGCGGGAGACGAGCAGTACTTC. The encoded protein is CSARDLAGDEQYF. This chain links TRBV20-1 with TRBJ2-7, with 10 bases lining up with TRBD2. CDR1 and CDR2 (germline): DFQATT, SNEGSKA (reference sequence). The trim removed 6 bases at V and 5 bases at J, leaving 7 bases unmatched. This CDR3 has 13 amino acids.

The chain combines TRBV28 with TRBJ2-7, with 7 bases that match TRBD2. The germline V gene encodes CDR1 MDHEN and CDR2 SYDVKM. The CDR3 has 15 residues. The V gene end was trimmed by 5 bases and the J gene end by 2 bases; junction bases not matched to a gene: 9. CDR3 sequence (DNA): TGTGCCAGCAGTATCTATAGCGGGTTAACCTACGAGCAGTACTTC. This translates into CASSIYSGLTYEQYF. The entire variable domain, with the rest obtained from reference TRBV28 and TRBJ2-7, is as follows: DVKVTQSSRYLVKRTGEKVFLECVQDMDHENMFWYRQDPGLGLRLIYFSYDVKMKEKGDIPEGYSVSREKKERFSLILESASTNQTSMYLCASSIYSGLTYEQYFGPGTRLTVT.

This chain links TRBV20-1 with TRBJ2-3; 10 bases align to TRBD2. The germline V gene encodes CDR1 DFQATT and CDR2 SNEGSKA (reference sequence). The V segment lost 5 bases and the J segment 6 bases; nucleotides outside the gene matches: 14. The CDR3 sequence is 16 residues long. The CDR3 here is CSAPRLTSGMTDTQYF. The CDR3 DNA follows: TGCAGTGCTCCCCGTCTCACTAGCGGGATGACGGATACGCAGTATTTT.

V is TRBV20-1 and J is TRBJ2-1; 12 nucleotides match TRBD2. Trimming at V came to 6 bases and at J to 6 bases, leaving 9 bases not matched to a gene. CDR1 DFQATT and CDR2 SNEGSKA come from the germline V gene (reference sequence). This CDR3 contains 15 residues. The CDR3 here is CSARLSSGRANEQFF. The CDR3 DNA reads as TGCAGTGCCCGACTTTCTAGCGGGAGGGCCAATGAGCAGTTCTTC.

This sequence joins TRBV28 and TRBJ2-7; TRBD2 matches at 12 bases. Per the germline V gene, CDR1 is MDHEN and CDR2 is SYDVKM. The CDR3 extends over 14 amino acids. V was clipped by 8 bases and J by 6 bases; unmatched bases: 8. The CDR3: CASRGLAGQTEQYF. For the CDR3, the DNA is TGTGCCAGCCGCGGACTAGCGGGACAGACCGAGCAGTACTTC. The entire variable domain, with the rest obtained from reference TRBV28 and TRBJ2-7, is as follows: DVKVTQSSRYLVKRTGEKVFLECVQDMDHENMFWYRQDPGLGLRLIYFSYDVKMKEKGDIPEGYSVSREKKERFSLILESASTNQTSMYLCASRGLAGQTEQYFGPGTRLTVT.

The rearrangement uses TRBV28 and TRBJ2-1; TRBD1 aligns across 7 bases. CDR1 is MDHEN, CDR2 SYDVKM, per germline. Unmatched junction bases numbered 5, after V lost 4 bases and J lost 8 bases. The CDR3 length is 13 residues. The CDR3: CASSSDRADEQFF. The CDR3 DNA sequence: TGTGCCAGCAGTTCCGACAGGGCCGATGAGCAGTTCTTC.

The rearrangement links TRBV6-5 to TRBJ2-1; TRBD2 matches at 12 bases. CDR3 size: 16 residues. V gave up 2 bases and J gave up 8 bases; unmatched junction bases: 7. Germline CDR1 reads MNHEY; CDR2 reads SVGAGI. The CDR3 sequence: CASSYAGLAGRDEQFF. The CDR3 DNA reads TGTGCCAGCAGTTACGCCGGACTAGCGGGAAGGGATGAGCAGTTCTTC.

The V gene is TRBV21-1, the J gene TRBJ2-7; TRBD2 is the table's D call and was not checked against the DNA. TRBV21-1 has pseudogene status. The CDR3 extends over 15 amino acids. For the CDR3, the DNA is TGTGCCAGCAGCAAAGTGGGGCTAGCGGGAGACGAGCAGTACTTC. This encodes CASSKVGLAGDEQYF.

Points on this clonotype: A much larger clone lies a single base off, so this may be a read error. This chain connects TRBV20-1 to TRBJ2-7; TRBD1 might be the D (6 bases). This CDR3 has 15 amino acids. With 0 bases removed from V and 7 bases from J, the gap between germline ends came to 19 bases. Germline V gives CDR1 DFQATT, CDR2 SNEGSKA (reference sequence). CDR3 nucleotides: TGCAGTGCTAGAGACAGGGACACCTACTTCTATGAGCAGTACTTC. It specifies CSARDRDTYFYEQYF.

In its sample, this clonotype was seen a few times. This CDR3 is CASSQAIAGGADTQYF. CDR3 in DNA: TGCGCCAGCAGCCAAGCGATAGCGGGAGGCGCAGATACGCAGTATTTT. This sequence joins TRBV4-1 and TRBJ2-3, with 10 bases that match TRBD2. The CDR3 is 16 amino acids. With 1 base clipped from V and 4 bases from J, the junction kept 5 bases outside the gene matches. Germline values: CDR1 MGHRA, CDR2 YSYEKL.